The rows below give T cell receptor beta chains drawn from one sample of a study of T cells in Graves' hyperthyroidism and ophthalmopathy. TCRdb re-analysed the multiplex PCR reads in MiXCR, keeping a single row per CDR3 protein. The sample carries approximately 400,000 distinct CDR3 sequences, around 15% recorded once. The source material was blood. All receptors derive from a woman aged 25 to 45 with Graves' ophthalmopathy. CDR3s include the opening cysteine and the closing phenylalanine or tryptophan. The order of the fields is V gene, D gene, clone size, J gene, CDR3 protein, CDR3 DNA. A D gene is named only where the DNA matches it firmly. Size tells how often a clone was seen (once, few, many) or the class of an expanded clone, and some rows leave it out.

>TRBV11-2|.|many|TRBJ2-7
CASSHQGSEQYF
TGTGCCAGCAGCCACCAGGGATCCGAGCAGTACTTC
>TRBV11-2|.|many|TRBJ2-1
CASSLSHGGLNEQFF
TGTGCCAGCAGCTTAAGCCATGGGGGGCTGAATGAGCAGTTCTTC
>TRBV6-1|TRBD1|many|TRBJ2-2
CASRRGQEETGELFF
TGTGCCAGCAGACGTGGACAGGAGGAGACCGGGGAGCTGTTTTTT
>TRBV27|.|.|TRBJ2-2
CASRGVPGTGELFF
TGTGCCAGCAGGGGTGTGCCGGGCACCGGGGAGCTGTTTTTT
>TRBV5-5|.|many|TRBJ2-7
CASSLPTLWSYEQYF
TGTGCCAGCAGCTTGCCAACCCTCTGGTCCTACGAGCAGTACTTC
>TRBV24-1|.|.|TRBJ2-2
CATSDIGETGELFF
TGTGCCACCAGTGATATAGGGGAAACCGGGGAGCTGTTTTTT
>TRBV28|TRBD1|many|TRBJ1-2
CASSVGQSYGYTF
TGTGCCAGCAGCGTGGGACAGTCATATGGCTACACCTTC
>TRBV19|.|many|TRBJ1-1
CASSIGAVGRNTEAFF
TGTGCCAGTAGTATAGGGGCCGTTGGCAGGAACACTGAAGCTTTCTTT
>TRBV15|.|many|TRBJ2-7
CATSRDRGSSSYEQYF
TGTGCCACCAGCAGAGATCGGGGGTCCAGCTCCTACGAGCAGTACTTC
>TRBV12-3/TRBV12-4|.|many|TRBJ1-2
CASSLEHKPYGYTF
TGTGCCAGCAGTTTAGAGCATAAGCCTTATGGCTACACCTTC
>TRBV29-1|.|many|TRBJ2-7
CSVAKRAGGRRKQYF
TGCAGCGTAGCTAAGCGGGCAGGGGGGAGACGAAAGCAGTACTTC
>TRBV29-1|.|few|TRBJ1-1
CSGGTFSEAFF
TGCAGCGGAGGGACGTTCTCTGAAGCTTTCTTT
>TRBV18|TRBD1|many|TRBJ1-5
CASSPRGTGENGQPQHF
TGTGCCAGCTCACCCAGAGGAACAGGGGAAAATGGGCAGCCCCAGCATTTT
>TRBV6-1|.|many|TRBJ1-1
CASSAMEAFF
TGTGCCAGCTCGGCCATGGAAGCTTTCTTT
>TRBV12-3/TRBV12-4|.|.|TRBJ2-1
CASSLASVQRYNEQFF
TGTGCCAGCAGTTTAGCGTCTGTCCAGCGGTACAATGAGCAGTTCTTC
>TRBV7-8|.|many|TRBJ2-7
CASSFPGRSSYEQYF
TGTGCCAGCAGCTTCCCGGGACGTAGCTCCTACGAGCAGTACTTC
>TRBV20-1|.|.|TRBJ1-1
CSARERGVVSAFF
TGCAGTGCTAGAGAGCGGGGGGTGGTATCAGCTTTCTTT
>TRBV11-2|TRBD1|many|TRBJ2-7
CASSLVAGGLNEQYF
TGTGCCAGCAGCTTAGTGGCAGGGGGCCTGAACGAGCAGTACTTC
>TRBV7-9|.|many|TRBJ2-7
CASTGRRAFHYEQYF
TGTGCCAGCACCGGCCGCCGGGCCTTCCACTACGAGCAGTACTTC
>TRBV7-9|.|many|TRBJ2-5
CASSLPPRGKTQETQYF
TGTGCCAGCAGCTTACCTCCCCGAGGGAAGACACAAGAGACCCAGTACTTC
>TRBV27|.|.|TRBJ2-2
CASTHRPNTGELFF
TGTGCCAGCACCCATCGGCCGAACACCGGGGAGCTGTTTTTT
>TRBV19|.|few|TRBJ2-1
CASSAGAWNEQFF
TGTGCCAGTAGTGCGGGGGCCTGGAATGAGCAGTTCTTC
>TRBV7-9|TRBD1|few|TRBJ1-6
CASSLAGQFSPLHF
TGTGCCAGCAGCTTAGCGGGACAGTTCTCACCCCTCCACTTT
>TRBV28|TRBD1|many|TRBJ2-7
CASSLTGLKSYEQYF
TGTGCCAGCAGTCTGACAGGGTTGAAATCCTACGAGCAGTACTTC
>TRBV28|TRBD2|many|TRBJ2-1
CASRLAGVNEQFF
TGTGCCAGCAGACTAGCGGGGGTAAATGAGCAGTTCTTC
>TRBV9|.|.|TRBJ1-2
CASSVGQERTF
TGTGCCAGCAGCGTAGGACAGGAACGCACCTTC
>TRBV2|.|many|TRBJ1-6
CASSLVSSYNSPLHF
TGTGCCAGCAGTCTCGTTAGCTCCTATAATTCACCCCTCCACTTT
>TRBV6-2/TRBV6-3|TRBD2|.|TRBJ2-5
CASSYESSGTETQYF
TGTGCCAGCAGTTACGAGTCTAGCGGGACTGAGACCCAGTACTTC
>TRBV9|.|many|TRBJ2-1
CASSGQSRSNEQFF
TGTGCCAGCAGCGGACAGAGCCGGTCCAATGAGCAGTTCTTC
>TRBV11-2|.|many|TRBJ2-5
CASSPSLETQYF
TGTGCCAGCAGCCCCTCCTTGGAGACCCAGTACTTC
>TRBV27|TRBD1|many|TRBJ2-7
CASSLMGQGSRFYEQYF
TGTGCCAGCAGTTTAATGGGACAGGGGTCCCGGTTTTACGAGCAGTACTTC
>TRBV5-6|TRBD1|many|TRBJ1-1
CASSFLTGLSTEAFF
TGTGCCAGCAGCTTTCTGACAGGGTTGAGCACTGAAGCTTTCTTT
>TRBV5-1|TRBD1|many|TRBJ2-2
CASGTGEDTGELFF
TGCGCCAGCGGGACAGGGGAAGACACCGGGGAGCTGTTTTTT
>TRBV6-5|.|.|TRBJ2-4
CANSYAENIQYF
TGTGCCAACAGTTATGCGGAAAACATTCAGTACTTC
>TRBV28|.|many|TRBJ1-1
CASSLSPRDTEAFF
TGTGCCAGCAGTTTATCCCCGCGCGACACTGAAGCTTTCTTT
>TRBV27|.|many|TRBJ2-3
CASSPTPATDTQYF
TGTGCCAGCAGTCCTACCCCCGCCACAGATACGCAGTATTTT
>TRBV30|.|many|TRBJ1-2
CAWNLDVHTF
TGTGCCTGGAACCTGGACGTTCACACCTTC
>TRBV3-1|.|many|TRBJ2-7
CASSSTGWAGVFYEQYF
TGTGCCAGCAGCTCGACTGGATGGGCAGGGGTTTTCTACGAGCAGTACTTC
>TRBV20-1|TRBD1|many|TRBJ2-2
CSARGTGNTGELFF
TGCAGTGCTAGGGGGACAGGGAACACCGGGGAGCTGTTTTTT
>TRBV7-9|TRBD1|many|TRBJ2-7
CASSPQGQQEQYF
TGTGCCAGCAGCCCCCAGGGACAGCAAGAGCAGTACTTC
>TRBV6-1|.|few|TRBJ1-3
CASSGWGDSYSGNTIYF
TGTGCCAGCAGTGGCTGGGGAGACAGCTACTCTGGAAACACCATATATTTT
>TRBV12-3/TRBV12-4|.|few|TRBJ1-6
CASRPPQGFLSPLHF
TGTGCCAGCAGGCCTCCGCAGGGATTTCTTTCACCCCTCCACTTT
>TRBV9|.|few|TRBJ2-3
CASSRWTSSTDTQYF
TGTGCCAGCAGTCGTTGGACTTCTAGCACAGATACGCAGTATTTT
>TRBV11-3|.|many|TRBJ2-2
CASSRVSNTGELFF
TGTGCCAGCAGTCGAGTCTCGAACACCGGGGAGCTGTTTTTT
>TRBV7-9|.|many|TRBJ2-1
CASSLGHSSYNEQFF
TGTGCCAGCAGCTTAGGCCACAGCAGCTACAATGAGCAGTTCTTC
>TRBV12-3/TRBV12-4|.|many|TRBJ2-7
CASSLHEAYEQYF
TGTGCCAGCAGTTTACACGAGGCCTACGAGCAGTACTTC
>TRBV3-1|.|many|TRBJ1-2
CASSPGTDYGYTF
TGTGCCAGCAGCCCCGGGACGGACTATGGCTACACCTTC
>TRBV9|.|many|TRBJ2-5
CASSVEHEQETQYF
TGTGCCAGCAGCGTAGAGCACGAGCAAGAGACCCAGTACTTC
>TRBV11-2|.|many|TRBJ2-7
CASSTTRQYEQYF
TGTGCCAGCAGCACGACCCGACAGTACGAGCAGTACTTC
>TRBV29-1|.|many|TRBJ1-1
CSVERVGMGTEAFF
TGCAGCGTTGAGAGGGTTGGTATGGGCACTGAAGCTTTCTTT
>TRBV5-1|.|many|TRBJ2-1
CASSWQGITYNEQFF
TGCGCCAGCAGCTGGCAGGGAATCACCTACAATGAGCAGTTCTTC
>TRBV29-1|.|once|TRBJ1-2
CSVGPHWVDKQNYGYTF
TGCAGCGTTGGCCCTCACTGGGTAGACAAGCAAAACTATGGCTACACCTTC
>TRBV7-8|TRBD2|many|TRBJ2-1
CASSSFETSVYEQFF
TGTGCCAGCAGCTCCTTCGAGACTAGCGTCTATGAGCAGTTCTTC
>TRBV4-1|.|many|TRBJ2-3
CASSQGRVLGPGDTQYF
TGCGCCAGCAGCCAAGGGCGCGTGTTGGGCCCAGGGGATACGCAGTATTTT
>TRBV28|.|.|TRBJ1-1
CASIVVLWEGAFF
TGTGCCAGCATCGTTGTACTCTGGGAAGGAGCTTTCTTT